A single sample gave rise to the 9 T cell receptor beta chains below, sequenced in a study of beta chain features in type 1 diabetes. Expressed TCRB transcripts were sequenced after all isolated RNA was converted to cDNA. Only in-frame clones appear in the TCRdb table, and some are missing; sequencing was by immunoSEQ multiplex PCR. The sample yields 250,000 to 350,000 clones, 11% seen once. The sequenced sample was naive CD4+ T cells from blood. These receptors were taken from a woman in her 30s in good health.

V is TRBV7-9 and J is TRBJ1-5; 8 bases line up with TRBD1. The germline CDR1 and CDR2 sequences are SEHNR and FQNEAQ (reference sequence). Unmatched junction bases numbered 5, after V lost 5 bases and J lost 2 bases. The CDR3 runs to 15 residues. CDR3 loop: CASSKDRVGNQPQHF. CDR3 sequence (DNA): TGTGCCAGCAGCAAGGACAGGGTTGGCAATCAGCCCCAGCATTTT.

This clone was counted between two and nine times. The CDR3 region has the DNA TGTGCCAGCAGTCCTAGCGGGAGCTTCACAGATACGCAGTATTTT. Amino acid sequence: CASSPSGSFTDTQYF. The J gene is TRBJ2-3, the V gene TRBV7-8, with 10 nucleotides matching TRBD2. After removal of 6 bases from V and 2 bases from J, the junction contained 5 bases not matched to a gene. The germline V gene encodes CDR1 SGHVS and CDR2 FQNEAQ. This CDR3 has 15 amino acids.

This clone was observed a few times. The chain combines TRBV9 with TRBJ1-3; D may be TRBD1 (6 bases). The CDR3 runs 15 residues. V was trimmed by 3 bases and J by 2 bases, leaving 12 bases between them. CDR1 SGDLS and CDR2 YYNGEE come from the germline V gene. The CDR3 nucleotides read TGTGCCAGCAGCGCCAGGGGAAGTACTGGAAACACCATATATTTT. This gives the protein CASSARGSTGNTIYF.

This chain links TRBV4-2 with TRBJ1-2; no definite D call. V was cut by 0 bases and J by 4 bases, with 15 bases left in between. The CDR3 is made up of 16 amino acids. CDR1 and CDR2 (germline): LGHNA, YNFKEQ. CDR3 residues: CASSQDLNTMAYGYTF. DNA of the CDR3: TGTGCCAGCAGCCAAGATCTTAACACCATGGCCTATGGCTACACCTTC.

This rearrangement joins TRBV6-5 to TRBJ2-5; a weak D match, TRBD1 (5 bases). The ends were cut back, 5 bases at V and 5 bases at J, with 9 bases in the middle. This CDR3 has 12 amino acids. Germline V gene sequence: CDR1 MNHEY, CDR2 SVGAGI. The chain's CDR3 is CASSQGRETQYF. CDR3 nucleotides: TGTGCCAGCAGTCAGGGTCGGGAGACCCAGTACTTC.

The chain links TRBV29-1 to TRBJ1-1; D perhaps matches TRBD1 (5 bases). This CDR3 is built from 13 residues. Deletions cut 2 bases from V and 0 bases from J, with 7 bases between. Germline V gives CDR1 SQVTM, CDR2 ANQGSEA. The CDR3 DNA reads TGCAGCGTTGAAACAGGATTGAACACTGAAGCTTTCTTT. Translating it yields CSVETGLNTEAFF.

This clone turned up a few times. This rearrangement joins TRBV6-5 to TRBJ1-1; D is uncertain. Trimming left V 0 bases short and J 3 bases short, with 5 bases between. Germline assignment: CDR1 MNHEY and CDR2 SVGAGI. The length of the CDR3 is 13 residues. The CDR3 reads CASSYSSYTEAFF. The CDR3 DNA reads TGTGCCAGCAGTTACTCCAGTTACACTGAAGCTTTCTTT.

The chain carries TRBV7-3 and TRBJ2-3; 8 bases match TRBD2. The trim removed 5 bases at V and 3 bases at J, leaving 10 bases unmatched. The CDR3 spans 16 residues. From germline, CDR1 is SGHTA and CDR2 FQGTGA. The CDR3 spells CASSPHGGRITDTQYF. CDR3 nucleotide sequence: TGTGCCAGCAGCCCGCACGGCGGGAGGATTACAGATACGCAGTATTTT.

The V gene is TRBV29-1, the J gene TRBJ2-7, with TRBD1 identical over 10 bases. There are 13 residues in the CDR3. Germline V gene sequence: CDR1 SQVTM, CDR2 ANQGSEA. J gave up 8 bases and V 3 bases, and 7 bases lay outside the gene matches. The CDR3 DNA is TGCAGCGTTGATTTGGGACAGGGGTTACAGCAGTACTTC. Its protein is CSVDLGQGLQQYF.